The next 18 T cell receptor beta chains were all read from a single sample in a study of CD8 T cells in ankylosing spondylitis. Overall study results and limits: Characteristic of ankylosing spondylitis blood, it appeared, was a TCR beta motif comprising eight highly homologous variants.

MiXCR was run by TCRdb on the 5' RACE reads, yielding one entry per CDR3 protein. The sample includes about 220,000 distinct CDR3 sequences, about a sixth of them seen just once. Their antigens remain unidentified. Sequencing was done on a sample of blood, either unsorted or a sorted T cell fraction (not recorded which). These TCRs come from a male donor with ankylosing spondylitis.

Concerning this clonotype itself: The junction differs from germline at one of its ends, possibly a read error. The chain combines TRBV4-1 with TRBJ1-1, with 7 positions matching TRBD1. Germline V gene data show CDR1 as MGHRA and CDR2 as YSYEKL. The CDR3 has 15 residues. The DNA of the CDR3 is TGCGCCAGCAGCCAAGATGGTAGGGGCTTAACAGGGGTTCAATTT. Translated: CASSQDGRGLTGVQF.

This clonotype was counted between two and nine times. The rearrangement links TRBV7-9 to TRBJ2-1, with D perhaps matching TRBD2 (6 bases). Between the trimmed V and J ends, which lost 8 bases and 12 bases, there was a span of 11 bases. Germline V gene sequence: CDR1 SEHNR, CDR2 FQNEAQ (reference sequence). This CDR3 contains 10 residues. The CDR3 bases are TGTGCCAGCGGGGACGGGGGGCAGTTCTTC. Translating it yields CASGDGGQFF. Complete variable domain (other parts from reference TRBV7-9 and TRBJ2-1): DTGVSQNPRHKITKRGQNVTFRCDPISEHNRLYWYRQTLGQGPEFLTYFQNEAQLEKSRLLSDRFSAERPKGSFSTLEIQRTEQGDSAMYLCASGDGGQFFGPGTRLTVL.

This chain connects TRBV6-5 to TRBJ1-2; perhaps TRBD1 as D (5 bases). CDR3 size: 16 residues. In germline, CDR1 is MNHEY, CDR2 SVGAGI. The V and J ends lost 0 bases and 0 bases respectively, with 11 bases between them. The chain's CDR3 is CASSYSLRTSNYGYTF. The DNA of the CDR3 is TGTGCCAGCAGTTACTCTTTACGGACATCTAACTATGGCTACACCTTC.

Ten or more counts support this clonotype. V is TRBV25-1 and J is TRBJ2-2; D ambiguous. Germline values: CDR1 MGHDK, CDR2 SYGVNS. Trimming shortened V by 6 bases and J by 5 bases, and 10 bases separated the two germline ends. The CDR3 runs to 13 residues. CDR3 nucleotide sequence: TGTGCCAGCAGGGATCTATGGACCGGGGAGCTGTTTTTT. Translated: CASRDLWTGELFF. The whole variable domain, remainder taken from reference TRBV25-1 and TRBJ2-2, is EADIYQTPRYLVIGTGKKITLECSQTMGHDKMYWYQQDPGMELHLIHYSYGVNSTEKGDLSSESTVSRIRTEHFPLTLESARPSHTSQYLCASRDLWTGELFFGEGSRLTVL.

This clonotype was observed a handful of times. The gene calls are TRBV5-6 and TRBJ2-7, with unresolved D. Germline V gene sequence: CDR1 SGHDT, CDR2 YYEEEE. The CDR3 is 13 residues long. V was pared by 3 bases and J by 2 bases, with 9 bases between. The CDR3 DNA reads as TGTGCCAGCAGCTCTCTCCCTGCCTACGAGCAGTACTTC. This translates into CASSSLPAYEQYF.

This clonotype turned up a few times. This chain links TRBV12-3 or TRBV12-4 with TRBJ1-1; D remains unclear. V lost 4 bases, J lost 7 bases, and 16 bases lay in between. The CDR3 is 14 amino acids. The CDR3 is CASSSSPGRNEAFF. The CDR3 bases are TGTGCCAGCAGTTCTTCCCCCGGCCGCAATGAAGCTTTCTTT.

This clonotype came up a few times. This chain joins TRBV11-3 and TRBJ2-7, with 7 positions matching TRBD1. This CDR3 spans 15 amino acids. With V trimmed by 5 bases and J by 7 bases, 14 bases remained unmatched. Germline V gene sequence: CDR1 SGHNT, CDR2 YENEEA. Written as DNA, the CDR3 is TGTGCCAGCAGCCTACGACAGGGATCGGTCGGGGAGCAGTACTTC. It specifies CASSLRQGSVGEQYF.

In this sample, this clonotype turned up a few times. The chain employs TRBV3-1 and TRBJ2-7; D is unresolved. The germline CDR1 and CDR2 sequences are LGHDT and YNNKEL (reference sequence). The ends were cut back, 2 bases at V and 3 bases at J, with 2 bases in the middle. The CDR3 spans 11 residues. CDR3 sequence: CASSQNYEQYF. In nucleotides, the CDR3 is TGTGCCAGCAGCCAAAACTACGAGCAGTACTTC.

This clonotype was seen only a few times. The chain recombines TRBV6-2 or TRBV6-3 with TRBJ2-5, with 9 positions matching TRBD2. Trimming removed 6 bases from V and 0 bases from J; junction bases left unmatched: 23. CDR3 length: 21 amino acids. Looked up from germline, CDR1 is MNHEY and CDR2 is SVGEGT. This CDR3 is CASSRSTGYISGRWDQETQYF. The CDR3 DNA is TGTGCCAGCAGCCGTTCTACCGGTTATATTAGCGGGAGATGGGACCAAGAGACCCAGTACTTC.

The chain carries TRBV12-3 or TRBV12-4 and TRBJ2-7, with 13 bases identical to TRBD2. With V trimmed by 6 bases and J by 4 bases, 9 bases remained unmatched. The CDR3 covers 16 residues. The CDR3 DNA reads TGTGCCAGCAGCCCGACTAGCGGGAGGAGTGGGTACGAGCAGTACTTC. Translating it yields CASSPTSGRSGYEQYF.

This chain links TRBV29-1 with TRBJ2-3, with TRBD2 identical over 8 bases. Germline V CDR1 and CDR2: SQVTM, ANQGSEA. The CDR3 contains 14 residues. V shed 7 bases, J shed 5 bases, and the junction held 11 bases outside the gene matches. The DNA of the CDR3 is TGCAGCGGCCGGGGGGGGAGAGAGGGAGATACGCAGTATTTT. Amino acids: CSGRGGREGDTQYF.

This clonotype turned up a few times. The chain has TRBV4-2 and TRBJ2-3; D not resolved. The CDR3 runs 14 residues. V was pared by 4 bases and J by 6 bases, with 14 bases between. CDR1 is LGHNA, CDR2 YNFKEQ, per germline. CDR3 in amino acids: CASSPFGETDTQYF. Here the CDR3 DNA reads TGTGCCAGCAGCCCCTTTGGGGAAACGGATACGCAGTATTTT.

The chain uses TRBV5-6 and TRBJ1-5; D perhaps matches TRBD1 (5 bases). The CDR3 has 15 amino acids. Trimming removed 0 bases at V and 2 bases at J, with 9 bases between. Germline-derived CDR1 and CDR2 are SGHDT and YYEEEE. CDR3 in DNA: TGTGCCAGCAGCTTGGCCGTACAGGGCAATCAGCCCCAGCATTTT. Encoded protein: CASSLAVQGNQPQHF.

The chain couples TRBV10-3 to TRBJ2-1; 10 bases fit TRBD2. CDR1 is ENHRY, CDR2 SYGVKD, per germline. This CDR3 region has 18 residues. The V gene end was trimmed by 2 bases and the J gene end by 2 bases; junction bases not matched to a gene: 9. CDR3 protein: CAISEASGSGGTYNEQFF. CDR3 sequence (DNA): TGTGCCATCAGTGAGGCGTCGGGTAGCGGGGGGACCTACAATGAGCAGTTCTTC.

This clonotype turned up a few times. The genes are TRBV10-3 and TRBJ2-3, with 7 bases lining up with TRBD2. This CDR3 region has 17 residues. The junction had 14 bases not matched to a gene; V was cut back by 6 bases and J by 2 bases. Germline values: CDR1 ENHRY, CDR2 SYGVKD. The CDR3 region is CAIRERSSGIVTDTQYF. Here the CDR3 DNA reads TGTGCCATCAGGGAACGTTCAAGCGGGATAGTCACAGATACGCAGTATTTT.

The V call is TRBV5-1, the J call TRBJ2-7, with a weak D call TRBD1 (5 bases). Per the germline V gene, CDR1 is SGHRS and CDR2 is YFSETQ. The CDR3 is 15 amino acids. V was cut by 2 bases and J by 1 base, with 13 bases left in between. CDR3 sequence: CASSLGVQTSYEQYF. The DNA for the CDR3 is TGCGCCAGCAGCTTAGGGGTGCAAACATCCTACGAGCAGTACTTC.

The chain links TRBV4-1 to TRBJ2-1, with TRBD2 identical over 8 bases. CDR3 length: 14 amino acids. CDR1 is MGHRA, CDR2 YSYEKL, per germline. With V trimmed by 2 bases and J by 8 bases, 5 bases remained unmatched. CDR3 residues: CASSQFGTSDEQFF. CDR3 DNA sequence: TGCGCCAGCAGCCAATTCGGGACTAGTGATGAGCAGTTCTTC.

The CDR3 reads CASSPWSGQEQYF. The DNA of the CDR3 is TGTGCCAGCAGTCCCTGGTCGGGGCAGGAGCAGTACTTC. This sequence joins TRBV28 and TRBJ2-7; D is possibly TRBD1 or TRBD2 (5 bases each). The CDR3 is 13 amino acids. CDR1 is MDHEN, CDR2 SYDVKM, per germline. V was cut by 5 bases and J by 7 bases, with 15 bases left in between.